This passage covers 23 T cell receptor beta chains from one sample sequenced in a study of blood T cell repertoires in COVID-19. The method was immunoSEQ multiplex PCR; TCRdb's version includes in-frame clones alone and lacks a portion of them. The sample includes about 370,000 clones, approximately 88% of them seen just once. The specimen was peripheral blood. Source of these receptors: a woman younger than 45 with COVID-19, enrolled during active disease.

CDR3 bases: TGTGCCAGCAGCCACAGGGGGCATGCTCAGCCCCAGCATTTT. This translates into CASSHRGHAQPQHF. The V gene is TRBV6-5, the J gene TRBJ1-5, with TRBD1 matching 9 bases. Germline V lookup: CDR1 MNHEY, CDR2 SVGAGI. V was pared by 6 bases and J by 6 bases, with 6 bases of the junction left unmatched. CDR3 size: 14 residues.

The chain has TRBV6-5 and TRBJ1-1, with 7 bases aligning to TRBD1. Losses at the gene ends were 6 bases for V and 1 base for J; bases not matched to a gene: 2. The germline gives CDR1 MNHEY, CDR2 SVGAGI. The CDR3 has 13 amino acids. The chain's CDR3 is CASRGQTNTEAFF. The CDR3 coding sequence is TGTGCCAGCAGGGGACAGACGAACACTGAAGCTTTCTTT.

The chain has TRBV19 and TRBJ1-5; D perhaps matches TRBD1 (6 bases). Germline values: CDR1 LNHDA, CDR2 SQIVND (reference sequence). Trimming took 1 base from V and 5 from J, leaving 15 bases between them. This CDR3 comprises 16 residues. In nucleotides, the CDR3 is TGTGCCAGTAGTATAGTCGTCAGGGGTCGGGATCAGCCCCAGCATTTT. Translated, it gives CASSIVVRGRDQPQHF.

The chain employs TRBV7-8 and TRBJ1-5, with TRBD1 as a possible D gene (5 bases). CDR1 and CDR2 from the germline V gene are SGHVS and FQNEAQ. Trimming left V 1 base short and J 1 base short, with 14 bases between. The CDR3 covers 17 residues. CDR3 sequence: CASSLDSVRESNQPQHF. The CDR3 region has the DNA TGTGCCAGCAGCTTAGACTCTGTCAGGGAAAGCAATCAGCCCCAGCATTTT. Variable domain in full (rest from reference TRBV7-8 and TRBJ1-5): GAGVSQSPRYKVAKRGQDVALRCDPISGHVSLFWYQQALGQGPEFLTYFQNEAQLDKSGLPSDRFFAERPEGSVSTLKIQRTQQEDSAVYLCASSLDSVRESNQPQHFGDGTRLSIL.

The chain uses TRBV5-1 and TRBJ2-2, with D perhaps matching TRBD2 (6 bases). Trimming cost V 3 bases and J 0 bases, with 12 bases left between them. Germline CDR1 is SGHRS and CDR2 is YFSETQ. The CDR3 is 16 amino acids. CDR3 sequence reads: CASSWGGPTNTGELFF. In DNA form, the CDR3 reads TGCGCCAGCAGCTGGGGAGGCCCAACGAACACCGGGGAGCTGTTTTTT.

This chain links TRBV29-1 with TRBJ2-3, with D maybe TRBD1 (5 bases). Germline V CDR1 and CDR2: SQVTM, ANQGSEA. CDR3 size: 13 residues. V was cut by 7 bases and J by 4 bases, with 15 bases left in between. The CDR3 DNA reads as TGCAGCGCCAGGTGGTGGGGCGCAGATACGCAGTATTTT. It translates to CSARWWGADTQYF.

The CDR3 nucleotides read TGTGCCAGCAAGAGCACAGGGGATACGCAGTATTTT. It yields the protein CASKSTGDTQYF. The V call is TRBV2, the J call TRBJ2-3; TRBD1 is a possible D gene (6 bases). The CDR3 contains 12 residues. In germline, CDR1 is SNHLY, CDR2 FYNNEI. The ends were cut back, 7 bases at V and 6 bases at J, with 11 bases in the middle. The full variable domain, its missing parts supplied by reference TRBV2 and TRBJ2-3, is EPEVTQTPSHQVTQMGQEVILRCVPISNHLYFYWYRQILGQKVEFLVSFYNNEISEKSEIFDDQFSVERPDGSNFTLKIRSTKLEDSAMYFCASKSTGDTQYFGPGTRLTVL.

This clone occurred once. The V gene is TRBV6-1, the J gene TRBJ2-7, with 10 positions matching TRBD1. With V trimmed by 1 base and J by 2 bases, 5 bases remained unmatched. The CDR3 spans 16 residues. Germline values: CDR1 MNHNS, CDR2 SASEGT. The CDR3 DNA reads TGTGCCAGCAGTGAAGGGGGGACAGGGGACCCCTACGAGCAGTACGTC. It is translated as CASSEGGTGDPYEQYV.

The chain joins TRBV18 to TRBJ1-2, with D possibly being TRBD1 (5 bases). Trimming stripped 3 bases from V and 0 bases from J, with 14 bases between. Germline V gene sequence: CDR1 KGHSH, CDR2 LQKENI. The length of the CDR3 is 16 residues. The CDR3 DNA sequence: TGTGCCAGCTCACCCGTGAACAGGCAAACTAACTATGGCTACACCTTC. Translation gives CASSPVNRQTNYGYTF.

The rearrangement links TRBV11-3 to TRBJ2-2; 7 positions agree with TRBD1. CDR1 is SGHNT, CDR2 YENEEA, per germline. The CDR3 totals 16 residues. The junction had 11 bases not matched to a gene; V was cut back by 5 bases and J by 5 bases. The CDR3 DNA reads TGTGCCAGCAGCCACGGAGCAGGGGGACGAACCGGGGAGCTGTTTTTT. It is translated as CASSHGAGGRTGELFF.

The chain uses TRBV4-3 and TRBJ2-2; D remains unclear. With 2 bases removed from V and 0 bases from J, the gap between germline ends came to 10 bases. The V gene's germline CDR1 is LGHNA and CDR2 YSLEER. This CDR3 contains 16 residues. The CDR3 loop is CASSQQANTNTGELFF. As DNA, the CDR3 is TGCGCCAGCAGCCAACAAGCAAATACGAACACCGGGGAGCTGTTTTTT.

The CDR3 DNA is TGCAGCGTTGAAGTCGACGTGGGGGGGGAACAGTACTTC. This translates into CSVEVDVGGEQYF. This chain connects TRBV29-1 to TRBJ2-7; TRBD2 agrees at 7 bases. The CDR3 is 13 residues long. V lost 1 base and J lost 10; bases outside the gene matches: 10. Germline lookup yields CDR1 SQVTM and CDR2 ANQGSEA.

A single count supports this clone. The chain links TRBV11-2 to TRBJ2-7; 8 nucleotides line up with TRBD2. In germline, CDR1 is SGHAT, CDR2 FQNNGV. V lost 3 bases to trimming and J lost 5 bases; unmatched junction nucleotides: 3. The length of the CDR3 is 13 residues. The CDR3 loop is CASSFGGVDEQYF. The CDR3 DNA reads TGTGCCAGCAGCTTCGGGGGGGTGGACGAGCAGTACTTC.

This chain uses TRBV6-1 with TRBJ2-2; D gene uncertain. Trimming pared 0 bases from V and 0 bases from J, leaving 5 bases between. The CDR3 runs to 15 residues. Germline lookup yields CDR1 MNHNS and CDR2 SASEGT. The CDR3 protein is CASSEAAANTGELFF. Here the CDR3 DNA reads TGTGCCAGCAGTGAAGCGGCGGCGAACACCGGGGAGCTGTTTTTT.

V and J are TRBV18 and TRBJ1-1; 9 positions match TRBD1. This CDR3 is built from 15 residues. Germline V gene sequence: CDR1 KGHSH, CDR2 LQKENI. V lost 4 bases, J lost 1 base, and 4 bases stayed unmatched. The CDR3, as DNA: TGTGCCAGCTCACAAAGGACAGGGGAGAACACTGAAGCTTTCTTT. As protein: CASSQRTGENTEAFF.

This rearrangement joins TRBV11-2 to TRBJ2-7; possibly TRBD1 for D (7 bases). This CDR3 is 15 amino acids long. Germline loops: CDR1 SGHAT, CDR2 FQNNGV. The V end was cut by 5 bases, the J end by 3 bases, with 17 bases between. The CDR3, as DNA: TGTGCCAGCAGCCAGGGGCCTCAGGGGGGCTACGAGCAGTACTTC. It translates to CASSQGPQGGYEQYF.

This chain joins TRBV7-9 and TRBJ1-1; D is unresolved. Germline values: CDR1 SEHNR, CDR2 FQNEAQ (reference sequence). V shed 8 bases and J shed 0 bases, with 13 bases lying between them. CDR3 length equals 14 residues. The CDR3 is CASLGVPLNTEAFF. CDR3 coding DNA: TGTGCCAGCCTGGGAGTCCCCCTGAACACTGAAGCTTTCTTT.

J is TRBJ1-1 and V is TRBV25-1; no firm D call. The CDR3 is made up of 15 amino acids. Germline V CDR1 and CDR2: MGHDK, SYGVNS. V lost 4 bases and J 0 bases, leaving 12 bases between the germline ends. The CDR3 sequence: CASSGVAAVNTEAFF. As DNA, the CDR3 is TGTGCCAGCAGTGGAGTAGCAGCGGTGAACACTGAAGCTTTCTTT.

The J gene is TRBJ1-1, the V gene TRBV7-9; D is perhaps TRBD1 (6 bases). There are 16 residues in the CDR3. V gave up 3 bases and J gave up 3 bases, with 17 bases separating them. Germline loops: CDR1 SEHNR, CDR2 FQNEAQ (reference sequence). CDR3 region: CASSFGGSGADTEAFF. In DNA, the CDR3 is TGTGCCAGCAGCTTTGGAGGTTCAGGGGCCGACACTGAAGCTTTCTTT. Full variable domain (rest looked up from reference TRBV7-9 and TRBJ1-1): DTGVSQNPRHKITKRGQNVTFRCDPISEHNRLYWYRQTLGQGPEFLTYFQNEAQLEKSRLLSDRFSAERPKGSFSTLEIQRTEQGDSAMYLCASSFGGSGADTEAFFGQGTRLTVV.

This clone appeared once. The V call is TRBV28, the J call TRBJ2-1; 8 positions match TRBD1. V lost 10 bases to trimming and J lost 8 bases; unmatched junction nucleotides: 13. The length of the CDR3 is 14 residues. Germline V gives CDR1 MDHEN, CDR2 SYDVKM. This CDR3 is CATYNDRGGDEQFF. CDR3 DNA sequence: TGTGCCACCTATAATGACAGGGGTGGCGATGAGCAGTTCTTC.

J is TRBJ1-2 and V is TRBV6-5; 7 bases match TRBD1. The CDR3 runs to 16 residues. CDR1 is MNHEY, CDR2 SVGAGI, per germline. Trimming removed 2 bases from V and 2 bases from J; junction bases left unmatched: 8. The CDR3 protein is CASSYDRDSSNYGYTF. For the CDR3, the DNA is TGTGCCAGCAGTTACGACCGGGACAGTTCCAACTATGGCTACACCTTC.

The chain carries TRBV4-3 and TRBJ2-7; D is ambiguous. The length of the CDR3 is 15 residues. Germline CDR1 is LGHNA and CDR2 is YSLEER. Trimming stripped 0 bases from V and 1 base from J, with 10 bases between. CDR3 sequence reads: CASSQEAHPSYEQYF. Written as DNA, the CDR3 is TGCGCCAGCAGCCAAGAAGCCCATCCGTCCTACGAGCAGTACTTC.

The V call is TRBV18, the J call TRBJ2-7; D uncertain. The CDR3 contains 13 residues. The germline V gene encodes CDR1 KGHSH and CDR2 LQKENI. The ends were cut back, 3 bases at V and 2 bases at J, with 8 bases in the middle. CDR3: CASSPGDPYEQYF. The CDR3 DNA sequence: TGTGCCAGCTCACCCGGAGATCCCTACGAGCAGTACTTC.